This T cell receptor (beta chain) was recovered during a study of blood T cell repertoires in COVID-19. Study at large: The origin of the acute and convalescent COVID-19 samples was the United States, Italy and Spain. T cells, B-cell-depleted T cells, or PBMCs supplied cDNA or gDNA.

This CDR3 is built from 16 residues. V lost 3 bases to trimming and J lost 1 base; unmatched junction nucleotides: 9. Germline loops: CDR1 SGHNT, CDR2 YYREEE (reference sequence). Data came from immunoSEQ multiplex PCR; TCRdb stores just in-frame clones and leaves some out. This sample yields roughly 120,000 clones, of which more than 90% are seen a single time; roughly 4.5% belongs to the top ten. The TCR comes from a man aged 55-75 years with COVID-19, enrolled during active disease. The rearrangement joins TRBV5-4 to TRBJ2-7; 8 bases match TRBD1. Material: peripheral blood. CDR3 sequence reads: CASSSSGGSLSYEQYF. DNA of the CDR3: TGTGCCAGCAGCTCGTCAGGGGGCTCCTTATCCTACGAGCAGTACTTC.